Listed below are T cell receptor beta chains from one sample, sequenced in a study of breast tumors, draining lymph nodes, adjacent tissues. One entry per CDR3 protein, called by TCRdb with MiXCR from the multiplex PCR reads. The sample shows about 20,000 distinct CDR3 sequences, approximately 33% of them seen only once. Sample: breast tumor tissue. The receptor set was obtained from a female donor with breast cancer. Some clones in this sample may be carry-over from other donors' samples. The CDR3 runs from the conserved cysteine through the conserved F or W. The D gene is left open where the match is weak. Only part of the rows carry a size: once, few, many, or a class if the clone is expanded.

CDR3nt	CDR3aa	len	v_gene	j_gene	abundance	d_gene
TGCAGTGCTACACAGGGGGCAGGGGAGACCCAGTACTTC	CSATQGAGETQYF	13	TRBV20-1	TRBJ2-5	.	TRBD1
TGTGCCAGCAGCATACAGGGGGGCCAAGAGACCCAGTACTTC	CASSIQGGQETQYF	14	TRBV7-2	TRBJ2-5	.	TRBD1
TGTGCCAGCGGCCCGGTGGGGACAGGGACCTACGAGCAGTACTTC	CASGPVGTGTYEQYF	15	TRBV6-2/TRBV6-3	TRBJ2-7	many	TRBD1
TGTGCCAGCAGGCCCTCACTAGCGGGAGGGCCGCGAAATGAGCAGTTCTTC	CASRPSLAGGPRNEQFF	17	TRBV6-2/TRBV6-3	TRBJ2-1	many	TRBD2
TGTGCCAGCAGCTTGGCCTGGCCCCCCCAGCGGCAGTACTTC	CASSLAWPPQRQYF	14	TRBV5-6	TRBJ2-7	many	.
TGCGCCAGCAGCTGGCAGCCAGGGGGCGAGAGCACCTTC	CASSWQPGGESTF	13	TRBV5-1	TRBJ1-2	many	TRBD1
TGCGCCAGCAGCCCACAGGGGTTGGGAGAGACCCAGTACTTC	CASSPQGLGETQYF	14	TRBV4-1	TRBJ2-5	many	TRBD1
TGTGCCAGCAGTTACCCGAATGAGCAGTTCTTC	CASSYPNEQFF	11	TRBV6-2/TRBV6-3	TRBJ2-1	many	.
TGTGCCAGCAGTTCCGTTCTGACTCCTGCATTTTTT	CASSSVLTPAFF	12	TRBV6-2/TRBV6-3	TRBJ1-4	many	.
TGTGCCAGCAGTTCATCTAGCGGGAGTCTGGGTGGGCGGTTCTTC	CASSSSSGSLGGRFF	15	TRBV27	TRBJ2-1	.	TRBD2
TGTGCCAGCAGTTACTCCTCAGGGGGGGACACCTTC	CASSYSSGGDTF	12	TRBV6-5	TRBJ1-2	.	TRBD1
TGTGCCAGCAGCTTTGGGACTAGCGGAGGAGATACGCAGTATTTT	CASSFGTSGGDTQYF	15	TRBV5-6	TRBJ2-3	many	TRBD2
TGCAGTGCAGGACTAGCGGGGAACACCGGGGAGCTGTTTTTT	CSAGLAGNTGELFF	14	TRBV20-1	TRBJ2-2	many	TRBD2
TGTGCCAGCAGAGGGATGGGTCGGGGGGAAAAACTGTTTTTT	CASRGMGRGEKLFF	14	TRBV12-3/TRBV12-4	TRBJ1-4	many	.
TGCGCCAGCAGCCAAGCAGCTTCCTACGAGCAGTACTTC	CASSQAASYEQYF	13	TRBV4-1	TRBJ2-7	medium-sized	.
TGTGCCTGGAGTGGACAGGCTGGCAATCAGCCCCAGCATTTT	CAWSGQAGNQPQHF	14	TRBV30	TRBJ1-5	many	.
TGCAGTGCCCAGGGACTAGCGGCCTACGAGCAGTACTTC	CSAQGLAAYEQYF	13	TRBV20-1	TRBJ2-7	large	TRBD2
TGTGCCAGCAGGGCCCGTGGGAGGGCAGATACGCAGTATTTT	CASRARGRADTQYF	14	TRBV12-3/TRBV12-4	TRBJ2-3	many	TRBD2